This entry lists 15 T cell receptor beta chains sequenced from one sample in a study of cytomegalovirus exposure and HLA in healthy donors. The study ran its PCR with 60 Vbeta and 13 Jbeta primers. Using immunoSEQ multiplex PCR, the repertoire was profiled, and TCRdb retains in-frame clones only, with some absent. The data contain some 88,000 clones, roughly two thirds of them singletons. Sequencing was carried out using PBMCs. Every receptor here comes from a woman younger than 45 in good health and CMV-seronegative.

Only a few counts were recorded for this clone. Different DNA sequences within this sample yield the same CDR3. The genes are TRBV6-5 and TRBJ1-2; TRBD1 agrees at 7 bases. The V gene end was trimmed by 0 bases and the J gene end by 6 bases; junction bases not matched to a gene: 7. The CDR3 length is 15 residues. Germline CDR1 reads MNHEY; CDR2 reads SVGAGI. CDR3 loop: CASSYSRGGADGYTF. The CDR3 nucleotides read TGTGCCAGCAGTTACTCGAGAGGGGGCGCGGATGGCTACACCTTC.

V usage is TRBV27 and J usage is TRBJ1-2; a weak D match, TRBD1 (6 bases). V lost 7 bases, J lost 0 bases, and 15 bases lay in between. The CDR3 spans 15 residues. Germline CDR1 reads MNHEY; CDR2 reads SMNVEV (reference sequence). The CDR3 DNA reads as TGTGCCAGCACCCCGATCAGGGGAGCTAACTATGGCTACACCTTC. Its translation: CASTPIRGANYGYTF.

CDR3 sequence reads: CAWSGEGTLVNEQFF. In nucleotides, the CDR3 is TGTGCCTGGAGTGGCGAGGGGACTTTAGTTAATGAGCAGTTCTTC. The chain recombines TRBV30 with TRBJ2-1, with D tentatively TRBD2 (6 bases). Germline V gives CDR1 GTSNPN, CDR2 SVGIG (reference sequence). This CDR3 region has 15 residues. Trimming took off 1 base at V and 7 bases at J, with 17 bases between the two ends.

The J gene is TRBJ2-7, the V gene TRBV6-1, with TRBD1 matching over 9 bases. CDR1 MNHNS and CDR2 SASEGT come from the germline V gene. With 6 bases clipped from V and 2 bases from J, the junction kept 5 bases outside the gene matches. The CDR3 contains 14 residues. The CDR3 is CASSRGDRAYEQYF. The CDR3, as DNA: TGTGCCAGCAGCCGAGGGGACAGGGCCTACGAGCAGTACTTC.

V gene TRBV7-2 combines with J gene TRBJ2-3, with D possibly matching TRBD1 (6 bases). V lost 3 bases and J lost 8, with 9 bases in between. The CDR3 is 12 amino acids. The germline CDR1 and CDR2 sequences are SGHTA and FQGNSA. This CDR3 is CASSLPRGTQYF. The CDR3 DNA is TGTGCCAGCAGCTTGCCCAGGGGTACGCAGTATTTT.

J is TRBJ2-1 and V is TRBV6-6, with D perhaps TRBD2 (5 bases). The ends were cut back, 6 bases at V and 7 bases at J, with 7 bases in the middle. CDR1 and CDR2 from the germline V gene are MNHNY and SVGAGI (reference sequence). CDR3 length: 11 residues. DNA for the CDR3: TGTGCCAGCAGCCGGGGAAATGAGCAGTTCTTC. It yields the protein CASSRGNEQFF.

CDR3 DNA: TGTGCCAGCAGTCCACCCGGCACAGGGGGTAATGAAAAACTGTTTTTT. It yields the protein CASSPPGTGGNEKLFF. V is TRBV28 and J is TRBJ1-4; 8 nucleotides line up with TRBD1. The CDR3 runs 16 residues. Trimming removed 5 bases from V and 4 bases from J; junction bases left unmatched: 9. Germline V lookup: CDR1 MDHEN, CDR2 SYDVKM.

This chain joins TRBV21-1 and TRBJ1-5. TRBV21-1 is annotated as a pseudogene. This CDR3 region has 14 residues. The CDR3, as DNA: TGTGCCAGCCGCTCTTCACGAGGCAATCAGCCCCAGCATTTT. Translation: CASRSSRGNQPQHF.

The CDR3 loop reads CASSPHIAGFTDTQYF. The CDR3 DNA sequence: TGTGCCAGCAGTCCCCATATAGCGGGGTTCACAGATACGCAGTATTTT. The V call is TRBV27, the J call TRBJ2-3, with 8 nucleotides matching TRBD2. Trimming removed 5 bases from V and 2 bases from J; junction bases left unmatched: 9. Looked up from germline, CDR1 is MNHEY and CDR2 is SMNVEV (reference sequence). The CDR3 has 16 amino acids.

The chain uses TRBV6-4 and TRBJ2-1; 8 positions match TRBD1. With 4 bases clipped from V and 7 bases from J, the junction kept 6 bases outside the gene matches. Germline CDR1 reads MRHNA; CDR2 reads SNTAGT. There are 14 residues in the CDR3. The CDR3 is CASSGRGQVNEQFF. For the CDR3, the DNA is TGTGCCAGCAGTGGCAGGGGGCAGGTAAATGAGCAGTTCTTC.

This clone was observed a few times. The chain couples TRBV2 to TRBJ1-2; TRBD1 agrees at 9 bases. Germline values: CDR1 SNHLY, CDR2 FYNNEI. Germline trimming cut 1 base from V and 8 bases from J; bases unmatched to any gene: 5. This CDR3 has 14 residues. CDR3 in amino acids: CASSEVRTGDGYTF. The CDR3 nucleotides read TGTGCCAGCAGTGAAGTAAGGACAGGGGACGGCTACACCTTC.

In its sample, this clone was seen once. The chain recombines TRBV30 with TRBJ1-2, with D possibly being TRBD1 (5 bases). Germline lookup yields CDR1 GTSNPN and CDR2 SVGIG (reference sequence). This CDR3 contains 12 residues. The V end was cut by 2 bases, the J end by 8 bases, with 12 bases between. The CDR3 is CAWSPGVGGYTF. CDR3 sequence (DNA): TGTGCCTGGAGTCCGGGGGTGGGGGGCTACACCTTC.

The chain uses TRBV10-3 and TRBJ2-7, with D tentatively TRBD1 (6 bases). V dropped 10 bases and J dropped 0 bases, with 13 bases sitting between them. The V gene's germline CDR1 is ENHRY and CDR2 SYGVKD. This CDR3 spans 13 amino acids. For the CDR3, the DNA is TGTGCCACCGGGGACACCAACTCCTACGAGCAGTACTTC. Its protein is CATGDTNSYEQYF.

The CDR3, as DNA: TGCAGCGTTGTATTAGCGGGGGCCCAAGAGACCCAGTACTTC. This gives the protein CSVVLAGAQETQYF. This chain joins TRBV29-1 and TRBJ2-5, with TRBD2 identical over 9 bases. The CDR3 runs to 14 residues. Germline V lookup: CDR1 SQVTM, CDR2 ANQGSEA. With V trimmed by 4 bases and J by 1 base, 4 bases remained unmatched.

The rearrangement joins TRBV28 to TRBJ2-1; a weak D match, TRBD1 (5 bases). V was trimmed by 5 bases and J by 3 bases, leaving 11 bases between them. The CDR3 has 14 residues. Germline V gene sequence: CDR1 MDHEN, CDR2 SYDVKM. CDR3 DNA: TGTGCCAGCAGTCCTAGGGGTTTCTACAATGAGCAGTTCTTC. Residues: CASSPRGFYNEQFF.